This TCR beta chain was obtained from a study of cytomegalovirus exposure and HLA in healthy donors. In the case of this clone: Its antigen is undetermined.

General study results and limits: Among TCR beta chains, those listed as cytomegalovirus-associated numbered around 180. Association with HLA alleles at 0.05 false discovery rate was found for around 17,000 TCR beta sequences in a later analysis. Serostatus for CMV was the only available immune exposure information.

Both 60 Vbeta primers and 13 Jbeta primers went into the PCR. Generated by immunoSEQ multiplex PCR, the TCRdb table keeps only in-frame clones and is missing some. This sample yields hundreds of thousands of clones, of which under 80% are seen a single time; about 2.1% belongs to the top ten. The receptor was isolated from a female donor in good health and CMV-seronegative. The specimen was PBMCs.

This CDR3 is CSASSLAGGKEETQYF. CDR3 DNA: TGCAGCGCCTCGAGTCTAGCGGGAGGGAAGGAAGAGACCCAGTACTTC. This rearrangement joins TRBV29-1 to TRBJ2-5; 12 bases are a match to TRBD2. From germline, CDR1 is SQVTM and CDR2 ANQGSEA. V shed 7 bases, J shed 3 bases, and the junction held 12 bases outside the gene matches. The CDR3 contains 16 residues.